This T cell receptor beta chain was captured by sequencing in a study of blood T cell repertoires in COVID-19. Study as a whole: The cDNA or gDNA used as material had been derived from T cells, B-cell-depleted T cells, or PBMCs.

TCRdb's table, derived via immunoSEQ multiplex PCR, lists solely in-frame clones and lacks some. This sample carries approximately 220,000 clones, 85% of them seen once, and the ten largest clones take roughly a sixth. Trimming cost V 1 base and J 7 bases; bases outside gene matches: 4. The CDR3 loop spans 15 amino acids. CDR1 is SGDLS and CDR2 is YYNGEE in the germline V gene. The receptor was isolated from a middle-aged man who had recovered from COVID-19. Sample: PBMCs or T cells enriched from blood (not recorded which). The J gene is TRBJ1-4, the V gene TRBV9; TRBD1 agrees at 10 bases. The CDR3 reads CASSVTGQGSEKLFF. The CDR3 bases are TGTGCCAGCAGCGTAACGGGACAGGGGAGTGAAAAACTGTTTTTT. Variable domain in full (rest from reference TRBV9 and TRBJ1-4): DSGVTQTPKHLITATGQRVTLRCSPRSGDLSVYWYQQSLDQGLQFLIQYYNGEERAKGNILERFSAQQFPDLHSELNLSSLELGDSALYFCASSVTGQGSEKLFFGSGTQLSVL.